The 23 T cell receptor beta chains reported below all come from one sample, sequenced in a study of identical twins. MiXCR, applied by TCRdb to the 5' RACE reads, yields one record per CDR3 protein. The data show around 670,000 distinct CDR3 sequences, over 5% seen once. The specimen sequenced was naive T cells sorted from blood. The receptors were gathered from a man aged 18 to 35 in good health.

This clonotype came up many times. The DNA of the CDR3 is TGTGCCAGCAGCCTCACGAGGGGACTTCTAAATGAGCAGTTCTTC. This translates into CASSLTRGLLNEQFF. This chain connects TRBV7-9 to TRBJ2-1, with D perhaps TRBD2 (6 bases). V gave up 5 bases and J gave up 7 bases, with 18 bases separating them. Germline CDR1 and CDR2: SEHNR and FQNEAQ (reference sequence). The CDR3 spans 15 residues.

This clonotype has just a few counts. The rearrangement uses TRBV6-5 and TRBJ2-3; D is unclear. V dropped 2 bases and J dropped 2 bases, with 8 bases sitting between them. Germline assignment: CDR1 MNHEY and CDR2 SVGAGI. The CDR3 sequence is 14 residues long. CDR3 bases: TGTGCCAGCAGTTACCAGAGGAACACAGATACGCAGTATTTT. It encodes CASSYQRNTDTQYF.

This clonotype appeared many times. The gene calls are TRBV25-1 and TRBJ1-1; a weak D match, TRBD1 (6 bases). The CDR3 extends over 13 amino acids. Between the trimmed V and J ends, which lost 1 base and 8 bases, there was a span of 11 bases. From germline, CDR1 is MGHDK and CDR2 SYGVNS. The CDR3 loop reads CASSEFWGAEAFF. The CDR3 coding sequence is TGTGCCAGCAGTGAATTTTGGGGGGCGGAAGCTTTCTTT.

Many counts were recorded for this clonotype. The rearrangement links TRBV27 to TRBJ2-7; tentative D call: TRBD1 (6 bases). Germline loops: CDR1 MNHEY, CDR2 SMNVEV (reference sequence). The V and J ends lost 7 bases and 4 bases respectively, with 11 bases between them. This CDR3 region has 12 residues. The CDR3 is CASTGQRYEQYF. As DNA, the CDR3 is TGTGCCAGCACAGGACAGAGGTACGAGCAGTACTTC.

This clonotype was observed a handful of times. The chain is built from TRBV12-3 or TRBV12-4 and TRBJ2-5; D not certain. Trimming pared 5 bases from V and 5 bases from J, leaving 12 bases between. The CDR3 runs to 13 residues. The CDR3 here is CASSLNFKETQYF. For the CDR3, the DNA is TGTGCCAGCAGTCTAAACTTCAAGGAGACCCAGTACTTC.

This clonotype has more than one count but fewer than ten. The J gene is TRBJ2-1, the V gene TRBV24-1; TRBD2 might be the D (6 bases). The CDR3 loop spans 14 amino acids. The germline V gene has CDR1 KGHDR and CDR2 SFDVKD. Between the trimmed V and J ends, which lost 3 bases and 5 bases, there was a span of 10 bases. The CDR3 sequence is CATSDPGLDNEQFF. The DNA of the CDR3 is TGTGCCACCAGTGATCCGGGACTGGACAATGAGCAGTTCTTC.

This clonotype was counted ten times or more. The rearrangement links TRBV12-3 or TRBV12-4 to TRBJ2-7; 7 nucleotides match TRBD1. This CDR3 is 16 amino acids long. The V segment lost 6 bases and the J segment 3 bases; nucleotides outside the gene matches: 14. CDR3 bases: TGTGCCAGCAGCCCCGTGGCTAGGGGGCTTAGCTACGAGCAGTACTTC. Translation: CASSPVARGLSYEQYF.

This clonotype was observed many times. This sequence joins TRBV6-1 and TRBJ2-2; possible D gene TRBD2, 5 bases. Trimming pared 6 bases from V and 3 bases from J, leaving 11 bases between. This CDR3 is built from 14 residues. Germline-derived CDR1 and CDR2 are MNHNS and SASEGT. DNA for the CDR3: TGTGCCAGCAGCGTCTTTAGCGACACCGGGGAGCTGTTTTTT. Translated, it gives CASSVFSDTGELFF.

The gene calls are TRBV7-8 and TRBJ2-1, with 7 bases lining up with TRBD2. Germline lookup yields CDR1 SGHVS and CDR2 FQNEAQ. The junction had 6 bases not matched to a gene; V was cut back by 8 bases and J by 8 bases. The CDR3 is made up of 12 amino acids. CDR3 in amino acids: CASRAGMDEQFF. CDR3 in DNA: TGTGCCAGCCGAGCGGGAATGGATGAGCAGTTCTTC.

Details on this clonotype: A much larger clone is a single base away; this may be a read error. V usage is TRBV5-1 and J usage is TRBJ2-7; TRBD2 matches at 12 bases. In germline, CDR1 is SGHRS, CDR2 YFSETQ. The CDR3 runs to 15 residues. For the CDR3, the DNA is TGCGTCAGCAGCCGGACTAGCGGGACCTCCTACGAGCAGTACGTC. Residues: CVSSRTSGTSYEQYV.

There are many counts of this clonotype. The CDR3 spells CASSQATGALYEQYV. CDR3 sequence (DNA): TGCGCCAGCAGCCAAGCAACGGGAGCTTTGTACGAGCAGTACGTC. The chain recombines TRBV4-1 with TRBJ2-7, with D possibly matching TRBD2 (6 bases). Deletions cut 1 base from V and 4 bases from J, with 14 bases between. The CDR3 totals 15 residues. Germline-derived CDR1 and CDR2 are MGHRA and YSYEKL.

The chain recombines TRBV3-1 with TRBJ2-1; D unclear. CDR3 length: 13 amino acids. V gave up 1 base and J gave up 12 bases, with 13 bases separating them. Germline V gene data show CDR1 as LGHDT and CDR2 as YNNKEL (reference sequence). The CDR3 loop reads CASSQVPPHGQFF. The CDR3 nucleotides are TGTGCCAGCAGCCAAGTTCCACCCCATGGGCAGTTCTTC.

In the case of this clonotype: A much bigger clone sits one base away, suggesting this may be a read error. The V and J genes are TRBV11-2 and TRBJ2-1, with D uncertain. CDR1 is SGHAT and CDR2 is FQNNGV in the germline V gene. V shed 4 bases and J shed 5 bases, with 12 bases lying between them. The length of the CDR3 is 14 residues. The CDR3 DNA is TGTGCCAGCAGCTCGGACGGACCCCACAATGAGCAGTTCTTC. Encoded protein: CASSSDGPHNEQFF. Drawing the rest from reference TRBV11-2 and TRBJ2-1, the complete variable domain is EAGVAQSPRYKIIEKRQSVAFWCNPISGHATLYWYQQILGQGPKLLIQFQNNGVVDDSQLPKDRFSAERLKGVDSTLKIQPAKLEDSAVYLCASSSDGPHNEQFFGPGTRLTVL.

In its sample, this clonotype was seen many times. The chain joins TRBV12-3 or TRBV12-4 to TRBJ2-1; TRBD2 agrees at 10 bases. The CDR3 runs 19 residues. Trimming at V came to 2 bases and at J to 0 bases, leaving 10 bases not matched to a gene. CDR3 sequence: CASSLRASGSVSSYNEQFF. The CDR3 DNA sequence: TGTGCCAGCAGTTTAAGGGCTAGCGGGAGCGTCAGCTCCTACAATGAGCAGTTCTTC.

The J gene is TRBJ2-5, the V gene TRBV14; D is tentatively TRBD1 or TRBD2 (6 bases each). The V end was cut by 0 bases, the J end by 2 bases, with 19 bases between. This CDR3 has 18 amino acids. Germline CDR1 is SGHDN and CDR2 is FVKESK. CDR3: CASSQDPGSGEAQETQYF. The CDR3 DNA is TGTGCCAGCAGCCAAGATCCGGGCTCAGGGGAGGCACAAGAGACCCAGTACTTC.

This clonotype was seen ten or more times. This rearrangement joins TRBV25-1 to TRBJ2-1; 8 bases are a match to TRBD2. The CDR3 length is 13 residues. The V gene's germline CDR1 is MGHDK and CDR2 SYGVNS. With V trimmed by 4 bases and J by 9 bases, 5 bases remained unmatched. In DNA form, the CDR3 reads TGTGCCAGCAGTGCAGCGGGAGTGCCTGAGCAGTTCTTC. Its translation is CASSAAGVPEQFF.

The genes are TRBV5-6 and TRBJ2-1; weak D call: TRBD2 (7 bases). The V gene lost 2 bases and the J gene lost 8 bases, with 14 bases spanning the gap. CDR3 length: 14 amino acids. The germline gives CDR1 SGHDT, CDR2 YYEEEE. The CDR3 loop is CASSLDPGGDEQFF. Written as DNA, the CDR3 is TGTGCCAGCAGCTTAGATCCGGGGGGCGATGAGCAGTTCTTC.

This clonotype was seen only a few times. CDR3: CASSATSVEQFF. Written as DNA, the CDR3 is TGTGCCAGCAGCGCGACTAGCGTTGAGCAGTTCTTC. The rearrangement joins TRBV11-2 to TRBJ2-1; 8 positions match TRBD2. With V trimmed by 5 bases and J by 9 bases, 3 bases remained unmatched. Germline V gene sequence: CDR1 SGHAT, CDR2 FQNNGV. This CDR3 contains 12 residues.

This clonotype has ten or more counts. The CDR3 DNA follows: TGTGCCACCAGCAGAGATTCGGTTGACAGCACAGATACGCAGTATTTT. Protein product: CATSRDSVDSTDTQYF. The gene calls are TRBV15 and TRBJ2-3; D is unresolved. V lost 0 bases and J 0 bases, leaving 10 bases between the germline ends. This CDR3 comprises 16 residues. CDR1 and CDR2 (germline): LNHNV, YYDKDF (reference sequence).

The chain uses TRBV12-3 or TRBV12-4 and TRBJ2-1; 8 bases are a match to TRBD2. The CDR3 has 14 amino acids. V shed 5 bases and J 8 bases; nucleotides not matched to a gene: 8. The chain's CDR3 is CASSGTDGGDEQFF. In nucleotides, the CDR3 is TGTGCCAGCAGTGGCACAGACGGGGGGGATGAGCAGTTCTTC.

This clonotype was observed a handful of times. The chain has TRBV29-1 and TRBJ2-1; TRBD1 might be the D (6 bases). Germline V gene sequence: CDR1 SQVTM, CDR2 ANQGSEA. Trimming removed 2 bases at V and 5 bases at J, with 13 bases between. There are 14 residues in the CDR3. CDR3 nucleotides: TGCAGCGTTGAAAAACCGGGACAAGACAATGAGCAGTTCTTC. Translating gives CSVEKPGQDNEQFF.

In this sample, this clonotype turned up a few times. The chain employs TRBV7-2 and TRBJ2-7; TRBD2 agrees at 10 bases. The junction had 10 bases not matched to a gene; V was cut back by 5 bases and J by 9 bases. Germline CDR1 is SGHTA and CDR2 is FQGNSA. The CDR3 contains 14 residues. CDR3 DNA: TGTGCCAGCAGCGTCACCGGGACTAGCGAAGGGCAGTACTTC. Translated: CASSVTGTSEGQYF.

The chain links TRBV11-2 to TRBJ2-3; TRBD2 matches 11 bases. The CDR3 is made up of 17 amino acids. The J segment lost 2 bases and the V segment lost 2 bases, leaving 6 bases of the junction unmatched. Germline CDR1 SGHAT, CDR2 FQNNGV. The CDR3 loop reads CASSLSGLAGITDTQYF. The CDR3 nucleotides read TGTGCCAGCAGCTTATCCGGACTAGCGGGTATCACAGATACGCAGTATTTT.